A single sample is the source of the 25 T cell receptor beta chains below, sequenced in a study of blood T cell repertoires in COVID-19. TCRdb's copy holds only in-frame clones and misses some; the assay was immunoSEQ multiplex PCR. The table lists more than 250,000 clones, roughly 80% of them singletons. The sample taken for sequencing was peripheral blood. Receptors originate from a man in his fifties or sixties who had recovered from COVID-19.

The gene calls are TRBV9 and TRBJ2-3, with D possibly TRBD2 on 5 matching bases. CDR3 size: 15 residues. Germline loops: CDR1 SGDLS, CDR2 YYNGEE. Trimming removed 0 bases from V and 0 bases from J, with 8 bases in between. CDR3 region: CASSVEGGSTDTQYF. The CDR3 DNA follows: TGTGCCAGCAGCGTAGAGGGCGGGAGCACAGATACGCAGTATTTT.

This clone was counted once. J is TRBJ1-2 and V is TRBV19; 8 nucleotides agree with TRBD1. The V and J ends lost 6 bases and 2 bases, in that order; junction bases with no gene match: 8. CDR3 length: 15 amino acids. Germline V lookup: CDR1 LNHDA, CDR2 SQIVND (reference sequence). CDR3 in amino acids: CASSQTGVENYGYTF. In DNA form, the CDR3 reads TGTGCCAGTAGCCAGACAGGGGTGGAAAACTATGGCTACACCTTC. The full variable domain, with the rest looked up from reference TRBV19 and TRBJ1-2, is DGGITQSPKYLFRKEGQNVTLSCEQNLNHDAMYWYRQDPGQGLRLIYYSQIVNDFQKGDIAEGYSVSREKKESFPLTVTSAQKNPTAFYLCASSQTGVENYGYTFGSGTRLTVV.

The chain joins TRBV15 to TRBJ1-2, with D tentatively TRBD1 (5 bases). Germline loops: CDR1 LNHNV, CDR2 YYDKDF (reference sequence). V lost 1 base and J 8 bases, leaving 11 bases between the germline ends. The CDR3 runs to 13 residues. The CDR3 protein is CATSRAGGEGYTF. Written as DNA, the CDR3 is TGTGCCACCAGCAGAGCCGGAGGGGAGGGCTACACCTTC. Looking up the rest from reference TRBV15 and TRBJ1-2 gives the full variable domain: DAMVIQNPRYQVTQFGKPVTLSCSQTLNHNVMYWYQQKSSQAPKLLFHYYDKDFNNEADTPDNFQSRRPNTSFCFLDIRSPGLGDTAMYLCATSRAGGEGYTFGSGTRLTVV.

This sequence joins TRBV9 and TRBJ1-1; D unclear. V lost 2 bases and J 5 bases, leaving 16 bases between the germline ends. The CDR3 extends over 15 amino acids. CDR1 SGDLS and CDR2 YYNGEE come from the germline V gene. The CDR3 spells CASSVGLGARTEAFF. The CDR3, as DNA: TGTGCCAGCAGCGTTGGTTTGGGAGCGAGAACTGAAGCTTTCTTT.

The rearrangement links TRBV10-1 to TRBJ2-4, with 8 bases fitting TRBD1. V gave up 6 bases and J gave up 3 bases; unmatched junction bases: 1. CDR1 is WNHNN, CDR2 SYGVQD, per germline (reference sequence). CDR3 length: 13 amino acids. CDR3 amino acids: CASSDRGKNIQYF. DNA for the CDR3: TGCGCCAGCAGCGACAGGGGCAAAAACATTCAGTACTTC.

This chain links TRBV9 with TRBJ2-2, with D perhaps matching TRBD2 (6 bases). With 6 bases removed from V and 1 base from J, the gap between germline ends came to 16 bases. The CDR3 loop spans 16 amino acids. The V gene's germline CDR1 is SGDLS and CDR2 YYNGEE. The CDR3 DNA reads as TGTGCCAGCACCGACCCTGTGCGGGGGAACACCGGGGAGCTGTTTTTT. Translated: CASTDPVRGNTGELFF.

The chain carries TRBV28 and TRBJ1-5; D is perhaps TRBD1 (5 bases). CDR1 and CDR2 (germline): MDHEN, SYDVKM. The CDR3 is made up of 17 amino acids. The V and J ends lost 2 bases and 3 bases respectively, with 17 bases between them. The CDR3 sequence is CASSLGWGRVPNQPQHF. CDR3 sequence (DNA): TGTGCCAGCAGTTTAGGTTGGGGCAGGGTGCCCAATCAGCCCCAGCATTTT.

This clone was picked up one time. V and J are TRBV7-6 and TRBJ2-2; D is possibly TRBD2 (5 bases). The CDR3 loop spans 16 amino acids. Germline CDR1 is SGHVS and CDR2 is FNYEAQ. Between the trimmed V and J ends, which lost 5 bases and 0 bases, there was a span of 13 bases. CDR3 amino acids: CASSPTAGANTGELFF. The CDR3 DNA is TGTGCCAGCAGCCCGACGGCGGGCGCGAACACCGGGGAGCTGTTTTTT.

The rearrangement links TRBV29-1 to TRBJ2-5; D possibly corresponds to TRBD1 (5 bases). Germline CDR1 is SQVTM and CDR2 is ANQGSEA. V lost 1 base and J lost 1, with 13 bases in between. CDR3 length: 15 amino acids. The DNA of the CDR3 is TGCAGCGTTGAAGGGGGCTCACCTTCCCAAGAGACCCAGTACTTC. It translates to CSVEGGSPSQETQYF.

This chain connects TRBV5-1 to TRBJ2-5; D is perhaps TRBD2 (6 bases). The CDR3 is 15 residues long. Per germline, CDR1 SGHRS and CDR2 YFSETQ. Deletions cut 4 bases from V and 4 bases from J, with 17 bases between. CDR3 DNA sequence: TGCGCCAGCAGCCCCGGGACTGGCAATTCAGAGACCCAGTACTTC. Protein sequence: CASSPGTGNSETQYF. Variable domain in full (rest from reference TRBV5-1 and TRBJ2-5): KAGVTQTPRYLIKTRGQQVTLSCSPISGHRSVSWYQQTPGQGLQFLFEYFSETQRNKGNFPGRFSGRQFSNSRSEMNVSTLELGDSALYLCASSPGTGNSETQYFGPGTRLLVL.

The chain couples TRBV24-1 to TRBJ1-3; TRBD1 matches at 8 bases. CDR1 is KGHDR, CDR2 SFDVKD, per germline. V gave up 0 bases and J gave up 4 bases; unmatched junction bases: 10. The CDR3 is made up of 18 amino acids. In nucleotides, the CDR3 is TGTGCCACCAGTGATTTGGTCTTGGACAGGGCTGACGGAAACACCATATATTTT. Protein product: CATSDLVLDRADGNTIYF.

CDR3 residues: CASSAQGGANQPQHF. The DNA of the CDR3 is TGTGCCAGCAGTGCCCAGGGAGGGGCAAATCAGCCCCAGCATTTT. The chain couples TRBV2 to TRBJ1-5, with D perhaps matching TRBD1 (5 bases). The germline CDR1 and CDR2 sequences are SNHLY and FYNNEI. This CDR3 spans 15 amino acids. V lost 4 bases and J 4 bases, leaving 14 bases between the germline ends.

This clone was found once. The rearrangement links TRBV18 to TRBJ2-3; no definite D call. Germline V CDR1 and CDR2: KGHSH, LQKENI. The V gene lost 3 bases and the J gene lost 1 base, with 11 bases spanning the gap. CDR3 length equals 15 residues. In DNA form, the CDR3 reads TGTGCCAGCTCACCGTCCTGGGCAGGCACAGATACGCAGTATTTT. Its protein product is CASSPSWAGTDTQYF.

The chain links TRBV10-1 to TRBJ2-3; 9 nucleotides agree with TRBD2. The trim removed 6 bases at V and 4 bases at J, leaving 11 bases unmatched. The length of the CDR3 is 16 residues. Germline lookup yields CDR1 WNHNN and CDR2 SYGVQD (reference sequence). The CDR3 protein is CASSSGTSSLADTQYF. The CDR3, as DNA: TGCGCCAGCAGCTCCGGGACTAGCAGCTTGGCAGATACGCAGTATTTT.

The chain recombines TRBV19 with TRBJ1-1; D possibly corresponds to TRBD1 (6 bases). The V end lost 1 base, the J end lost 4 bases, and 13 bases lay between the germline ends. Germline V gene data show CDR1 as LNHDA and CDR2 as SQIVND (reference sequence). This CDR3 is 15 amino acids long. The DNA of the CDR3 is TGTGCCAGTAGTATAGGTCAGGGGCTGCGCACTGAAGCTTTCTTT. The encoded protein is CASSIGQGLRTEAFF.

The V gene is TRBV5-1, the J gene TRBJ2-3; 11 nucleotides match TRBD1. This CDR3 spans 15 amino acids. Germline CDR1 SGHRS, CDR2 YFSETQ. Germline trimming cut 4 bases from V and 6 bases from J; bases unmatched to any gene: 7. Written as DNA, the CDR3 is TGCGCCAGCAGCCCACGGGACAGGGGGTCCGATACGCAGTATTTT. Protein sequence: CASSPRDRGSDTQYF.

A single count supports this clone. The germline gene is not matched at one end of the junction; a read error may be the cause. The chain recombines TRBV7-9 with TRBJ1-2, with TRBD1 matching over 7 bases. CDR3 length equals 10 residues. Germline CDR1 is SEHNR and CDR2 is FQNEAQ (reference sequence). Written as DNA, the CDR3 is TGTGCCAGCAGCTGGGACAGCCTAGCCTTC. As protein: CASSWDSLAF.

The chain joins TRBV7-9 to TRBJ2-5; TRBD1 aligns across 7 bases. The trim removed 3 bases at V and 0 bases at J, leaving 1 base unmatched. The CDR3 sequence is 14 residues long. Germline CDR1 reads SEHNR; CDR2 reads FQNEAQ (reference sequence). As DNA, the CDR3 is TGTGCCAGCAGCTTGGGACAGAACCAAGAGACCCAGTACTTC. Its protein product is CASSLGQNQETQYF. Supplemented by reference TRBV7-9 and TRBJ2-5, the full variable domain reads DTGVSQNPRHKITKRGQNVTFRCDPISEHNRLYWYRQTLGQGPEFLTYFQNEAQLEKSRLLSDRFSAERPKGSFSTLEIQRTEQGDSAMYLCASSLGQNQETQYFGPGTRLLVL.

V usage is TRBV19 and J usage is TRBJ2-7, with a weak D call TRBD1 (5 bases). The V gene lost 5 bases and the J gene lost 3 bases, with 14 bases spanning the gap. The CDR3 has 14 amino acids. In germline, CDR1 is LNHDA, CDR2 SQIVND (reference sequence). CDR3 nucleotides: TGTGCCAGTAGTCTTGATCCAACAGGCTACGAGCAGTACTTC. Translation gives CASSLDPTGYEQYF.

V is TRBV5-5 and J is TRBJ1-6; 8 nucleotides line up with TRBD1. The CDR3 length is 14 residues. CDR1 and CDR2 (germline): SGHKS, YYEKEE (reference sequence). Trimming at V came to 4 bases and at J to 10 bases, leaving 7 bases not matched to a gene. This CDR3 reads CASSPGGVGSPLHF. The CDR3 bases are TGTGCCAGCAGCCCAGGGGGCGTGGGGTCACCCCTCCACTTT.

The V and J genes are TRBV6-5 and TRBJ2-1, with a weak D call TRBD1 (6 bases). Germline assignment: CDR1 MNHEY and CDR2 SVGAGI. Deletions cut 4 bases from V and 9 bases from J, with 10 bases between. The CDR3 covers 12 residues. This chain's CDR3 is CASSFSGVEQFF. CDR3 nucleotide sequence: TGTGCCAGCAGTTTCTCAGGGGTTGAGCAGTTCTTC.

This clone was detected ten times or more. The chain uses TRBV18 and TRBJ2-7; the D gene is possibly TRBD2 (6 bases). The germline V gene has CDR1 KGHSH and CDR2 LQKENI. V shed 3 bases and J shed 3 bases, with 18 bases lying between them. The CDR3 covers 16 residues. CDR3 DNA: TGTGCCAGCTCACCCCTTCGGGCGGGAAACCGCTACGAGCAGTACTTC. Its protein product is CASSPLRAGNRYEQYF. The variable domain in full, completed from reference TRBV18 and TRBJ2-7, reads NAGVMQNPRHLVRRRGQEARLRCSPMKGHSHVYWYRQLPEEGLKFMVYLQKENIIDESGMPKERFSAEFPKEGPSILRIQQVVRGDSAAYFCASSPLRAGNRYEQYFGPGTRLTVT.

The rearrangement uses TRBV4-1 and TRBJ2-2; 8 positions agree with TRBD2. V lost 2 bases and J lost 4; bases outside the gene matches: 6. This CDR3 is 16 amino acids long. Germline CDR1 and CDR2: MGHRA and YSYEKL. The CDR3 loop is CASSQRGTSATGELFF. The DNA of the CDR3 is TGCGCCAGCAGCCAACGTGGGACTAGTGCCACCGGGGAGCTGTTTTTT.

This clone was recorded only once. The chain combines TRBV7-2 with TRBJ2-1; 8 nucleotides align to TRBD2. The CDR3 is 15 residues long. Losses at the gene ends were 5 bases for V and 1 base for J; bases not matched to a gene: 4. Germline-derived CDR1 and CDR2 are SGHTA and FQGNSA. The CDR3 sequence is CASSERGMSYNEQFF. In DNA form, the CDR3 reads TGTGCCAGCAGCGAGCGGGGGATGTCCTACAATGAGCAGTTCTTC.

The chain recombines TRBV10-3 with TRBJ2-7; a possible D gene is TRBD1 (5 bases). Germline CDR1 is ENHRY and CDR2 is SYGVKD. V shed 7 bases and J shed 2 bases, with 12 bases lying between them. The CDR3 spans 13 residues. The CDR3 region is CAITGAGTYEQYF. CDR3 nucleotide sequence: TGTGCCATCACGGGTGCAGGGACCTACGAGCAGTACTTC.